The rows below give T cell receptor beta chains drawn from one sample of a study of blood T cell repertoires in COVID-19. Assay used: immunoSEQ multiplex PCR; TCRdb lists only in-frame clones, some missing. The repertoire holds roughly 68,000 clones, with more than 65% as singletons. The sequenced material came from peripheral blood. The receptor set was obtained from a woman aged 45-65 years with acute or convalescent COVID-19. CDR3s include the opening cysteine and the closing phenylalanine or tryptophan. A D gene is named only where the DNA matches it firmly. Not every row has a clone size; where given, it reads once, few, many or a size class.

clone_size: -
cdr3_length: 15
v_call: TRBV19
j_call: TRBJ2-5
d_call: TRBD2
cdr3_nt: TGTGCCAGTAGTCGTAGCGGGGGCCCGGGAGAGACCCAGTACTTC
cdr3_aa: CASSRSGGPGETQYF

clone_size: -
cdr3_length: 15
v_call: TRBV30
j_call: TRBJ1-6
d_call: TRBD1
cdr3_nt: TGTGCCTGGGGAACGACAGGGGTGTATAATTCACCCCTCCACTTT
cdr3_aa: CAWGTTGVYNSPLHF

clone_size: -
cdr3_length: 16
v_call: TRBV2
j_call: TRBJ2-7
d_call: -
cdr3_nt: TGTGCCAGCAGTGAATCGGCCACAGGGTGGTCCTACGAGCAGTACTTC
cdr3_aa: CASSESATGWSYEQYF

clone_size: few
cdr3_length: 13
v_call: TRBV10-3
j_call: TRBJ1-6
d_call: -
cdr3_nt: TGTGCCACCAGGACAGAAGAACTTTCACCCCTCCACTTT
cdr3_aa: CATRTEELSPLHF

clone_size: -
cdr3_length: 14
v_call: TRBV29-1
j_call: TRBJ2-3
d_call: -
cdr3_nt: TGCAGCGTTGAAGGCTCAGGGGGCACAGATACGCAGTATTTT
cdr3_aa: CSVEGSGGTDTQYF

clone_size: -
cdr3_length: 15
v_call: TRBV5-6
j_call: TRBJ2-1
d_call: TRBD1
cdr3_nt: TGTGCCAGCAGCGCTCCGGGACAGGGGGTTTCGGGGCAGTTCTTC
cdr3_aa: CASSAPGQGVSGQFF

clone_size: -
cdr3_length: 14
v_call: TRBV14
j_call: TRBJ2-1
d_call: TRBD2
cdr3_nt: TGTGCCAGCAGCCAAAGGACTAGCTACAATGAGCAGTTCTTC
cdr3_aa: CASSQRTSYNEQFF

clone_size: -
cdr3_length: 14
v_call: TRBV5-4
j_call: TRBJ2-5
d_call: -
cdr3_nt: TGTGCCAGCAGCCCGCAGGGCGTGGGAGAGACCCAGTACTTC
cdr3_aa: CASSPQGVGETQYF

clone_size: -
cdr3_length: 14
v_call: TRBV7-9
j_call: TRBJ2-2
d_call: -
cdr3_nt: TGTGCCAGCACTTTCCAGGGCGTCACCGGGGAGCTGTTTTTT
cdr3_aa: CASTFQGVTGELFF

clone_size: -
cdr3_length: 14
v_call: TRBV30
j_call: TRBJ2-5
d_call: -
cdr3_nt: TGTGCCTGGAGGCCGCGGGGTTCATTGGAGACCCAGTACTTC
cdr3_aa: CAWRPRGSLETQYF

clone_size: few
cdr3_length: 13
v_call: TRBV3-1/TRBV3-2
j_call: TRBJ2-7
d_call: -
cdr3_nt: TGTGCCAGCAGCCACTCCCGTTCCTACGAGCAGTACTTC
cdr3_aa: CASSHSRSYEQYF

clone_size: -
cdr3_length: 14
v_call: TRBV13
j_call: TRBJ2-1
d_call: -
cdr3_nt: TGTGCCAGCAGCAATCGACAAGGGGTAAATGAGCAGTTCTTC
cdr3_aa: CASSNRQGVNEQFF

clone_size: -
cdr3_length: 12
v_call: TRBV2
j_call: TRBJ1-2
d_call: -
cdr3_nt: TGTGCCAGTACTCAGGGATACTATGGCTACACCTTC
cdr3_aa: CASTQGYYGYTF

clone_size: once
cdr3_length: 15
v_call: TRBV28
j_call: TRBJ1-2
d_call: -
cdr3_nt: TGTGCCAGCAGTCCTAGGAATACCGCTAACTATGGCTACACCTTC
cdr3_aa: CASSPRNTANYGYTF

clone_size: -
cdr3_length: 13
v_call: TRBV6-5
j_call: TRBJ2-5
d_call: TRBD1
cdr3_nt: TGTGCCAGCACCAGGGGGATTGGAGAGACCCAGTACTTC
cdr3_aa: CASTRGIGETQYF

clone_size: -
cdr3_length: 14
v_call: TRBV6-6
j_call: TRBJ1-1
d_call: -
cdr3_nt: TGTGCCAGCAGTTACCTTAGTCGGGACACTGAAGCTTTCTTT
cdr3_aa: CASSYLSRDTEAFF

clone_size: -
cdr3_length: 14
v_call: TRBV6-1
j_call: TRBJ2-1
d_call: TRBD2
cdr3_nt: TGTGCCAGCAGTGAACTAGCGGGAGTCAATGAGCAGTTCTTC
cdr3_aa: CASSELAGVNEQFF

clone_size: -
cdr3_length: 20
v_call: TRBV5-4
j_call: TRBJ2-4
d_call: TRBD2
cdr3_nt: TGTGCCAGCAGCTTCGGGCTTGCTAGCGGGGGGTCGTTAGCCAAAAACATTCAGTACTTC
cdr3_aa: CASSFGLASGGSLAKNIQYF

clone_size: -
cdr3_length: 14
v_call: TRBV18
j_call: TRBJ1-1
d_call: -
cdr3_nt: TGTGCCAGCTCAGGTGGAGGTACGAACACTGAAGCTTTCTTT
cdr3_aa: CASSGGGTNTEAFF

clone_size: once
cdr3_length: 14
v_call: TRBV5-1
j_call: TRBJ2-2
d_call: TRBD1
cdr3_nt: TGCGCCAGCAGCGGACAGGCAAACACCGGGGAGCTGTTTTTT
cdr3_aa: CASSGQANTGELFF

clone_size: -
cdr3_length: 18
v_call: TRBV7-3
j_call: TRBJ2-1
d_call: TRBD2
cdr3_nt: TGTGCCAGCAGCCCTGGTGAGGTAGCGGGAGGGCCTTACAATGAGCAGTTCTTC
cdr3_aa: CASSPGEVAGGPYNEQFF

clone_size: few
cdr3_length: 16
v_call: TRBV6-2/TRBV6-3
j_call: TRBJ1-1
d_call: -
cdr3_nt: TGTGCCAGCAGTCCCGCCGGGAGAGTTACGAACACTGAAGCTTTCTTT
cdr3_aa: CASSPAGRVTNTEAFF

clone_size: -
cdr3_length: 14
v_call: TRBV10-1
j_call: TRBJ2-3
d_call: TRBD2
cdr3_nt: TGCGCCAGCAATAGCGGGGAACACACAGATACGCAGTATTTT
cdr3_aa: CASNSGEHTDTQYF

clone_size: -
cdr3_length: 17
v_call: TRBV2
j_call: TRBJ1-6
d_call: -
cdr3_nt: TGTGCCAGCAGTGAGGTAGAGACGCGGAGAGGGAATTCACCCCTCCACTTT
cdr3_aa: CASSEVETRRGNSPLHF

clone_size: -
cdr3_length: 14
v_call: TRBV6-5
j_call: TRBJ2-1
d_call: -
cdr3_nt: TGTGCCAGCAGTAGAACAGGAGTGGTGGATGAGCAGTTCTTC
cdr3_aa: CASSRTGVVDEQFF

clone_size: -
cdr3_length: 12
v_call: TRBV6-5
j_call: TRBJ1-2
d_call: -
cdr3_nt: TGTGCCAGCAGTTCTGGGACATTTGGCTACACCTTC
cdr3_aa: CASSSGTFGYTF

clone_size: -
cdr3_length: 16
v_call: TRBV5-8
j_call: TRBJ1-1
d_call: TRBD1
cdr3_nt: TGTGCCAGCAGCTTACCGACAGGGAATGGGGTCACTGAAGCTTTCTTT
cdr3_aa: CASSLPTGNGVTEAFF

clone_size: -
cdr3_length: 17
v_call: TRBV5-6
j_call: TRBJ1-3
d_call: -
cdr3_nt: TGTGCCAGCAGCCTAGAACCCGTAGGAGGGGCTGGAAACACCATATATTTT
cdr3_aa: CASSLEPVGGAGNTIYF

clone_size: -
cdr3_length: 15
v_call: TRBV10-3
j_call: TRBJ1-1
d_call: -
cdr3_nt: TGTGCCATCAGTGAAAGCAGGGCAGGGAACACTGAAGCTTTCTTT
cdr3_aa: CAISESRAGNTEAFF

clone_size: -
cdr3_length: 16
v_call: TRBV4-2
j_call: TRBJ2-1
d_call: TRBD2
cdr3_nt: TGTGTCAGCAGCCAAGTCTCGACTAGCGTTTACAATGAGCAGTTCTTC
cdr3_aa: CVSSQVSTSVYNEQFF

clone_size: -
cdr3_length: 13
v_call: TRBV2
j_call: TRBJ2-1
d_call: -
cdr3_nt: TGTGCCAGCACCCCAGGGGTAGGGAATGAGCAGTTCTTC
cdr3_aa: CASTPGVGNEQFF

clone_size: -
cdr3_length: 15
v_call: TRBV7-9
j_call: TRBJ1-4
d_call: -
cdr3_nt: TGTGCCAGCAGCTTAGGAGACAGGATTAATGAAAAACTGTTTTTT
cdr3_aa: CASSLGDRINEKLFF

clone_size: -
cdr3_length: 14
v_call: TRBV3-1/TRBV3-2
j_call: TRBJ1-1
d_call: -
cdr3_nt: TGTGCCAGCAGCCATACCTCAAGAGGCACTGAAGCTTTCTTT
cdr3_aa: CASSHTSRGTEAFF